Listed below are T cell receptor beta chains from one sample, sequenced in a study. TCRdb re-called the RT-PCR reads with MiXCR, one entry per CDR3 protein. Of approximately 720,000 distinct CDR3 sequences listed, about 14% are singletons. The source material was memory CD4+ T cells from blood. The receptors were sampled from a female donor in good health, serving as a healthy control. CDR3s include the opening cysteine and the closing phenylalanine or tryptophan. D genes are given only for firm matches. The size of a clone is reported for some rows only, either as once, few or many, or as a class for expanded clones.

length: 14
J: TRBJ1-1
size: many
D: -
V: TRBV6-5
CDR3: CASSPATWATEAFF
DNA: TGTGCCAGCAGCCCCGCGACTTGGGCCACTGAAGCTTTCTTT

length: 12
J: TRBJ2-7
size: many
D: -
V: TRBV7-2
CDR3: CASSSSTVEQYF
DNA: TGTGCCAGCAGCTCGAGCACAGTCGAGCAGTACTTC

length: 14
J: TRBJ2-7
size: -
D: TRBD1
V: TRBV18
CDR3: CASSPSTGLEEQYF
DNA: TGTGCCAGCTCACCCTCGACAGGGTTGGAGGAGCAGTACTTC

length: 15
J: TRBJ2-2
size: many
D: -
V: TRBV7-2
CDR3: CASSLMGQQTGELFF
DNA: TGTGCCAGCAGCTTAATGGGACAACAGACCGGGGAGCTGTTTTTT

length: 17
J: TRBJ1-2
size: many
D: -
V: TRBV4-3
CDR3: CASSQDAGGLGGYGYTF
DNA: TGCGCCAGCAGCCAAGATGCCGGGGGCTTGGGGGGCTATGGCTACACCTTC

length: 14
J: TRBJ2-7
size: many
D: TRBD2
V: TRBV6-1
CDR3: CASTEGLAEYEQYF
DNA: TGTGCCAGCACGGAGGGACTAGCGGAATACGAGCAGTACTTC

length: 17
J: TRBJ2-2
size: -
D: -
V: TRBV4-3
CDR3: CASSQEFELGATGELFF
DNA: TGCGCCAGCAGCCAAGAATTCGAACTAGGGGCCACCGGGGAGCTGTTTTTT

length: 15
J: TRBJ2-3
size: -
D: -
V: TRBV5-1
CDR3: CASSDQGGGTDTQYF
DNA: TGCGCCAGCAGCGATCAGGGTGGGGGCACAGATACGCAGTATTTT

length: 12
J: TRBJ2-1
size: few
D: -
V: TRBV5-1
CDR3: CASSPGVEEQFF
DNA: TGCGCCAGCAGCCCGGGAGTCGAGGAGCAGTTCTTC

length: 15
J: TRBJ1-1
size: few
D: -
V: TRBV5-1
CDR3: CASSLERPGRTEAFF
DNA: TGCGCCAGCAGCTTGGAAAGGCCAGGGCGAACTGAAGCTTTCTTT

length: 13
J: TRBJ2-1
size: few
D: -
V: TRBV6-6
CDR3: CASSYSNGGEQFF
DNA: TGTGCCAGCAGTTACTCGAATGGGGGGGAGCAGTTCTTC

length: 15
J: TRBJ1-2
size: few
D: TRBD1
V: TRBV4-3
CDR3: CASSQDVNRGNGYTF
DNA: TGCGCCAGCAGCCAAGATGTAAACAGGGGAAATGGCTACACCTTC

length: 14
J: TRBJ1-1
size: many
D: -
V: TRBV12-3/TRBV12-4
CDR3: CASSFTHMNTEAFF
DNA: TGTGCCAGCAGTTTCACGCACATGAACACTGAAGCTTTCTTT

length: 14
J: TRBJ2-3
size: many
D: TRBD1
V: TRBV10-3
CDR3: CAIRTGQDSDTQYF
DNA: TGTGCCATCAGGACGGGACAGGATTCGGATACGCAGTATTTT

length: 13
J: TRBJ1-2
size: many
D: -
V: TRBV28
CDR3: CASSRPDNYGYTF
DNA: TGTGCCAGCAGCCGCCCGGATAACTATGGCTACACCTTC

length: 16
J: TRBJ2-5
size: many
D: TRBD2
V: TRBV5-1
CDR3: CASSLANSGGQETQYF
DNA: TGCGCCAGCAGCTTGGCGAACAGCGGGGGGCAAGAGACCCAGTACTTC

length: 15
J: TRBJ2-7
size: -
D: TRBD2
V: TRBV19
CDR3: CASRGLAGYSYEQYF
DNA: TGTGCCAGTCGGGGACTAGCGGGATACTCCTACGAGCAGTACTTC

length: 15
J: TRBJ2-7
size: -
D: -
V: TRBV6-2/TRBV6-3
CDR3: CASSYSKQGSAEQYF
DNA: TGTGCCAGCAGTTACTCGAAGCAGGGCAGTGCCGAGCAGTACTTC

length: 17
J: TRBJ2-5
size: many
D: TRBD1
V: TRBV5-1
CDR3: CASIPGQGAPGQETQYF
DNA: TGCGCCAGCATCCCGGGACAGGGGGCGCCGGGGCAAGAGACCCAGTACTTC

length: 15
J: TRBJ2-6
size: -
D: TRBD1
V: TRBV5-1
CDR3: CASSVTGAGANVLTF
DNA: TGCGCCAGCAGCGTAACAGGGGCCGGGGCCAACGTCCTGACTTTC

length: 14
J: TRBJ2-1
size: many
D: -
V: TRBV10-3
CDR3: CAISESSDDNEQFF
DNA: TGTGCCATCAGTGAGTCGTCGGACGACAATGAGCAGTTCTTC

length: 13
J: TRBJ2-7
size: -
D: -
V: TRBV15
CDR3: CATSGDNNYEQYF
DNA: TGTGCCACCAGCGGGGACAATAACTACGAGCAGTACTTC

length: 14
J: TRBJ2-7
size: -
D: TRBD1
V: TRBV12-3/TRBV12-4
CDR3: CASSRDRLSYEQYF
DNA: TGTGCCAGCAGTCGGGACAGGTTGTCCTACGAGCAGTACTTC

length: 15
J: TRBJ2-1
size: -
D: -
V: TRBV7-8
CDR3: CASSLKPFSYNEQFF
DNA: TGTGCCAGCAGCTTAAAGCCATTCTCCTACAATGAGCAGTTCTTC

length: 18
J: TRBJ2-7
size: many
D: TRBD1
V: TRBV12-3/TRBV12-4
CDR3: CASSSQKSTGTGVFEQYF
DNA: TGTGCCAGCAGTTCCCAGAAATCCACCGGGACAGGGGTTTTCGAGCAGTACTTC

length: 16
J: TRBJ2-1
size: many
D: TRBD2
V: TRBV10-2
CDR3: CASSVRLAGPYNEQFF
DNA: TGCGCCAGCAGTGTGCGACTAGCGGGGCCCTACAATGAGCAGTTCTTC

length: 12
J: TRBJ1-4
size: -
D: -
V: TRBV27
CDR3: CASSPSNEKLFF
DNA: TGTGCCAGCAGTCCCTCGAATGAAAAACTGTTTTTT

length: 14
J: TRBJ2-4
size: -
D: TRBD2
V: TRBV24-1
CDR3: CATRPLALQVIQYF
DNA: TGTGCCACCAGGCCACTAGCGCTCCAAGTCATTCAGTACTTC